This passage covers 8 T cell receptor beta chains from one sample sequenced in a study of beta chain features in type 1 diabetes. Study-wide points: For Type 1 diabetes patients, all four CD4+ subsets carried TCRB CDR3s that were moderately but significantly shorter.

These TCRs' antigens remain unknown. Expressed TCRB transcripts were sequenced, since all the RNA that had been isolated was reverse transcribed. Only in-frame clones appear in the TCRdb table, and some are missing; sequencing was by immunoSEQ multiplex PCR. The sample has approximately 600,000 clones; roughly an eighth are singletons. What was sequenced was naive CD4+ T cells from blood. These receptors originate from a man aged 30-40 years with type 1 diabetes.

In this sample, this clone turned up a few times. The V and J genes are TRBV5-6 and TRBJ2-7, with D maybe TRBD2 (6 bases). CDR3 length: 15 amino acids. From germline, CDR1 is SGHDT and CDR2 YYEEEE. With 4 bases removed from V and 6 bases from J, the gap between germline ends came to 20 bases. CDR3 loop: CASSRSWAGTSEQYF. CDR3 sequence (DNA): TGTGCCAGCAGCAGAAGTTGGGCCGGGACTTCCGAGCAGTACTTC.

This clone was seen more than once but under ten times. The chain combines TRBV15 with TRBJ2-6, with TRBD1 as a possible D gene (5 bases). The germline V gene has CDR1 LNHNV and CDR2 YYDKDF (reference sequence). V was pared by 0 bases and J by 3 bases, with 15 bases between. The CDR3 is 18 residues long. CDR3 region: CATSRDRPGSGGANVLTF. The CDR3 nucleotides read TGTGCCACCAGCAGAGATAGGCCAGGGTCGGGTGGGGCCAACGTCCTGACTTTC. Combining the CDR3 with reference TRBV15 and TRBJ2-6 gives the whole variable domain DAMVIQNPRYQVTQFGKPVTLSCSQTLNHNVMYWYQQKSSQAPKLLFHYYDKDFNNEADTPDNFQSRRPNTSFCFLDIRSPGLGDTAMYLCATSRDRPGSGGANVLTFGAGSRLTVL.

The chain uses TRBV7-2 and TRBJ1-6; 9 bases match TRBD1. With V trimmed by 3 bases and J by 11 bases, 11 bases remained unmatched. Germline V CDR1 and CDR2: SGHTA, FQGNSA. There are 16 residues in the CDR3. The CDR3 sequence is CASSFFGGQGMTPLHF. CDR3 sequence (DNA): TGTGCCAGCAGCTTCTTTGGGGGACAGGGTATGACACCCCTCCACTTT.

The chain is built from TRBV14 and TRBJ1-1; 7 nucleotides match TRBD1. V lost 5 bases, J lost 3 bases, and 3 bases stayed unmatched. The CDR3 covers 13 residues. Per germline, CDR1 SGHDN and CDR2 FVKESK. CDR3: CASSKTGDTEAFF. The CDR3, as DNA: TGTGCCAGCAGCAAAACAGGGGACACTGAAGCTTTCTTT.

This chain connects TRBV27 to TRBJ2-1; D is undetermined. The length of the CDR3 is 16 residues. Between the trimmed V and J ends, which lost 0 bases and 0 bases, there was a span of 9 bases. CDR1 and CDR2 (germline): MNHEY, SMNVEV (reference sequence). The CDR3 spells CASSLSPSASYNEQFF. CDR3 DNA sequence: TGTGCCAGCAGTTTATCACCTAGTGCCTCCTACAATGAGCAGTTCTTC.

DNA of the CDR3: TGTGCCAGCAGTGAAGTTCAGGGATATACTAACTATGGCTACACCTTC. The encoded protein is CASSEVQGYTNYGYTF. The chain has TRBV6-1 and TRBJ1-2; D may be TRBD1 (5 bases). V shed 1 base and J shed 0 bases, with 12 bases lying between them. Germline V gene data show CDR1 as MNHNS and CDR2 as SASEGT. The CDR3 spans 16 residues.

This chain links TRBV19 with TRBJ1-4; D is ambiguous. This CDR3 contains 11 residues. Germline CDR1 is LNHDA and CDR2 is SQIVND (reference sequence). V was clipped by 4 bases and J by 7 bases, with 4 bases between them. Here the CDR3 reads CASSSVEKLFF. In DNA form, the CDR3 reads TGTGCCAGTAGTAGCGTTGAAAAACTGTTTTTT.

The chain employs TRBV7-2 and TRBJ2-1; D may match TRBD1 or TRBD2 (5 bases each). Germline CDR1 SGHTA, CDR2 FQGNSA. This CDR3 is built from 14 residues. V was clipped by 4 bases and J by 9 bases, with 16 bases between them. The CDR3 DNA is TGTGCCAGCAGCTCCGGGACGGACGCCGGTGAGCAGTTCTTC. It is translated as CASSSGTDAGEQFF.